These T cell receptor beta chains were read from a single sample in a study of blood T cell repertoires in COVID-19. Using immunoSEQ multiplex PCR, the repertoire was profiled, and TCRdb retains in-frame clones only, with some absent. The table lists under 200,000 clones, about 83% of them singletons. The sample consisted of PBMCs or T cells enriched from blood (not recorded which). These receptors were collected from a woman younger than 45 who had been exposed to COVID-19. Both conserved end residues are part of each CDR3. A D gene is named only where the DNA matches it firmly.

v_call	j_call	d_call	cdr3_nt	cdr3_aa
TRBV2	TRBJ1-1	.	TGTGCCAGCAGCATCCGAGACAGGTGGGAAGCTTTCTTT	CASSIRDRWEAFF
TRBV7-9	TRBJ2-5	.	TGTGCCAGCAGCCCCGTTGGGGGGGCGGGGGAGACCCAGTACTTC	CASSPVGGAGETQYF
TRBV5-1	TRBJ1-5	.	TGCGCCAGCTCGGGCGAGGGAGGGCCCCAGCATTTT	CASSGEGGPQHF
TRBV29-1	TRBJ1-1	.	TGCAGCGTGGACAATGCGGTGAACACTGAAGCTTTCTTT	CSVDNAVNTEAFF
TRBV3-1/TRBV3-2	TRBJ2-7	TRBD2	TGTGCCAGCAGCGCAGGACTAGCGGGGGCCTACGAGCAGTACTTC	CASSAGLAGAYEQYF
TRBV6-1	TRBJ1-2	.	TGTGCCAGCAGTGAAAACAGATATGGCTACACCTTC	CASSENRYGYTF
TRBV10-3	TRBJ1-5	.	TGTGCCATCAGTGGGGCAGGCAATCAGCCCCAGCATTTT	CAISGAGNQPQHF
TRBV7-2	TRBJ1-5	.	TGTGCCAGCAGCTTAGACAGGGTTTCCTCCTTTAGTCAGCCCCAGCATTTT	CASSLDRVSSFSQPQHF
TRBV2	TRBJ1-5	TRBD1	TGTGCCAGCAGTGAAGCTTCCGGGACAGGGAGTGGACCCCAGCATTTT	CASSEASGTGSGPQHF
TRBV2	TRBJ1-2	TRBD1	TGTGCCAGCAGCGCCGGGACAGGGATAGAGGGCTACACCTTC	CASSAGTGIEGYTF
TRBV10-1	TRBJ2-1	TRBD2	TGCGCCAGCAGTGACCCCTCTAGCGGGGGGCCCTACAATGAGCAGTTCTTC	CASSDPSSGGPYNEQFF
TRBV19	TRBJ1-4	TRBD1	TGTGCCAGTAGTATAGATCTCGGGACAGGGGTTTCAACTAATGAAAAACTGTTTTTT	CASSIDLGTGVSTNEKLFF
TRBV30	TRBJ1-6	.	TGTGCCTGGAGTTTAGGGGAAAATAGTTCACCCCTCCACTTT	CAWSLGENSSPLHF
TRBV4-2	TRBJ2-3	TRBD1	TGTGCCAGCAGCCAACTTGGAGCACAGGGGGGAAGCACAGATACGCAGTATTTT	CASSQLGAQGGSTDTQYF
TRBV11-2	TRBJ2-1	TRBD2	TGTGCCAGCAGCCCGCGGACTAGCGGGGGGATGAATGAGCAGTTCTTC	CASSPRTSGGMNEQFF
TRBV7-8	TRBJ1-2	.	TGTGCCAGCAGCGGGGCGGGGCCGATAGATGGCTACACCTTC	CASSGAGPIDGYTF